These T cell receptor beta chains were read from a single sample in a study of memory B cells and T cells in multiple sclerosis. TCRdb's table, derived via immunoSEQ multiplex PCR, lists solely in-frame clones and lacks some. The top ten hold 2.3% of the sample, which has 13,000 to 15,000 clones, about 70% seen once. Material for sequencing was memory (CD45RO+) CD4+ T cells from blood. The receptors were sampled from a human donor with multiple sclerosis. CDR3s include the opening cysteine and the closing phenylalanine or tryptophan. Fields, in order: D gene, J gene, V gene, clone size, CDR3 DNA, CDR3 protein. D genes are given only for firm matches. Clone size appears in some rows only: once, few, many, or a class for an expanded clone.

NA,TRBJ2-5,TRBV13,NA,TGTGCCAGCAGCTTTGAGGGGGTAGGGGAGACCCAGTACTTC,CASSFEGVGETQYF
NA,TRBJ1-4,TRBV28,NA,TGTGCCAGCAGCCCCCCGGACAAAAAACTGTTTTTT,CASSPPDKKLFF
TRBD2,TRBJ2-3,TRBV7-9,NA,TGTGCCAGCAGCTTAGTACCCCCGCGGGAGGATACGCAGTATTTT,CASSLVPPREDTQYF
TRBD1,TRBJ2-2,TRBV7-9,NA,TGTGCCAGCAGCTTGGCCGGACAGGGGACCGGGGAGCTGTTTTTT,CASSLAGQGTGELFF
TRBD1,TRBJ2-7,TRBV7-9,few,TGTGCCAGCAGCTTGGAACAGGGGTACAGCGAGCAGTACTTC,CASSLEQGYSEQYF
TRBD2,TRBJ2-1,TRBV10-1,NA,TGCGCCAGCAGCCCGGGGGGGTCCTACAATGAGCAGTTCTTC,CASSPGGSYNEQFF
NA,TRBJ2-2,TRBV2,NA,TGTGCCAGCAGAGAACCGTTCGCGAACACCGGGGAGCTGTTTTTT,CASREPFANTGELFF
NA,TRBJ1-1,TRBV6-1,NA,TGTGCCAGTTCCAGGGTTTATGACACTGAAGCTTTCTTT,CASSRVYDTEAFF
NA,TRBJ2-5,TRBV19,NA,TGTGCCAGTAGTATAGAGATCGGGAGAGAGACCCAGTACTTC,CASSIEIGRETQYF
NA,TRBJ2-1,TRBV15,NA,TGTGCCACCAGCAGAGAAACCCGGACTGGGGGGAATGAGCAGTTCTTC,CATSRETRTGGNEQFF
NA,TRBJ2-2,TRBV30,NA,TGTGCCTGGAGTGGGTCCCGAGGAGGGGCGGGCGGGGAGCTGTTTTTT,CAWSGSRGGAGGELFF
TRBD2,TRBJ2-5,TRBV15,NA,TGTGCCACCAGCAGAGACGGGGGGAGGAAAGAGACCCAGTACTTC,CATSRDGGRKETQYF
NA,TRBJ2-2,TRBV5-1,NA,TGCGCCAGCAGCTTGTCTGGGAGCGCCGGGGAGCTGTTTTTT,CASSLSGSAGELFF
TRBD1,TRBJ1-6,TRBV11-2,NA,TGTGCCAGCAGTGTACAGGGGAGAAGTGATTCACCCCTCCACTTT,CASSVQGRSDSPLHF
NA,TRBJ1-3,TRBV4-1,few,TGCGCCAGCAGCCAACTTCGAACCGCCGGCTCTGGAAACACCATATATTTT,CASSQLRTAGSGNTIYF
NA,TRBJ1-3,TRBV5-4,NA,TGTGCCAGCAGCCAACTTTTTTCTGGAAACACCATATATTTT,CASSQLFSGNTIYF
TRBD1,TRBJ1-5,TRBV6-6,once,TGTGCCAGCAGTTCCGGACAGGTCGGTCAGCCCCAGCATTTT,CASSSGQVGQPQHF
NA,TRBJ2-7,TRBV29-1,NA,TGCAGCGTCCGGGACTTTTACTACGAGCAGTACTTC,CSVRDFYYEQYF
NA,TRBJ1-6,TRBV11-2,NA,TGTGCCAGCAGCGATGTGGAGGGGTTGGATTCACCCCTCCACTTT,CASSDVEGLDSPLHF
TRBD2,TRBJ2-5,TRBV29-1,NA,TGCAGCGTTCTTCGGACTAGCGGGAAAGAGACCCAGTACTTC,CSVLRTSGKETQYF
TRBD1,TRBJ1-1,TRBV7-9,NA,TGTGCCAGCAGCTTTGACAGGGGGAGGATGAACACTGAAGCTTTCTTT,CASSFDRGRMNTEAFF
NA,TRBJ1-2,TRBV28,NA,TGTGCCAGCACCTCGGGAGGGCTCTATGGCTACACCTTC,CASTSGGLYGYTF
NA,TRBJ1-1,TRBV29-1,NA,TGCAGCGTGAGGGTCTCGGGATTGGGTGAAGCTTTCTTT,CSVRVSGLGEAFF
TRBD2,TRBJ2-7,TRBV4-1,NA,TGCGCCAGCAGTCTCCTTATAGCGGGAGTAAGGTACGAGCAGTACTTC,CASSLLIAGVRYEQYF
TRBD2,TRBJ2-7,TRBV5-1,NA,TGCGCCAGCAGCTTGGGGACTAGCGGGGGCTCCTACGAGCAGTACTTC,CASSLGTSGGSYEQYF
TRBD1,TRBJ2-7,TRBV5-1,NA,TGCGCCAGCAGTTCCCAGGGGGTCTACGAGCAGTACTTC,CASSSQGVYEQYF
NA,TRBJ1-1,TRBV6-5,few,TGTGCCAGCAGTTACTCAAGGGGCGAAGCTTTCTTT,CASSYSRGEAFF
TRBD2,TRBJ2-2,TRBV5-1,few,TGCGCCAGCAGCTCGACTAGCGGGAGTGGAGGGGAGCTGTTTTTT,CASSSTSGSGGELFF
NA,TRBJ2-7,TRBV6-5,NA,TGTGCCAGCAGTTACGGGTGGGGGGCCTACGAGCAGTACTTC,CASSYGWGAYEQYF
NA,TRBJ2-1,TRBV28,few,TGTGCCACCCGGGAATTAACCTACAATGAGCAGTTCTTC,CATRELTYNEQFF
NA,TRBJ1-2,TRBV28,NA,TGTGCCACCCGGGAGGTAGCTAACTATGGCTACACCTTC,CATREVANYGYTF
NA,TRBJ2-5,TRBV20-1,NA,TGCAGTGCTCCGTTCCAAGAGACCCAGTACTTC,CSAPFQETQYF
TRBD2,TRBJ2-3,TRBV28,NA,TGTGCCAGCACCACCTGGGGTAGCGGGAAGGTGGGAGATACGCAGTATTTT,CASTTWGSGKVGDTQYF
TRBD2,TRBJ2-7,TRBV6-1,NA,TGTGCCAGCAGTGAAGGTGCTAGCGGGAGGTTAGCCTACGAGCAGTACTTC,CASSEGASGRLAYEQYF
NA,TRBJ1-6,TRBV5-1,NA,TGCGCCAGCAGCTGGGGGGGGCCCTCGCTTAATAATTCACCCCTCCACTTT,CASSWGGPSLNNSPLHF
NA,TRBJ2-6,TRBV6-5,NA,TGTGCCAGCAGTTACATCCCGGACATGTTGGCCAACGTCCTGACTTTC,CASSYIPDMLANVLTF
TRBD2,TRBJ2-5,TRBV5-6,NA,TGTGCCAGCAGCTTCGGACTAGCGGGAAATGGGGAGGAGACCCAGTACTTC,CASSFGLAGNGEETQYF
NA,TRBJ2-2,TRBV14,NA,TGTGCCAGCAGCCCAACAGGGCTGGGCGGGGAGCTGTTTTTT,CASSPTGLGGELFF
NA,TRBJ1-2,TRBV6-5,NA,TGTGCCACCTTGTCCGACAATACTAACTATGGCTACACCTTC,CATLSDNTNYGYTF
NA,TRBJ2-1,TRBV28,few,TGTGCCAGCGGGAGTCTGAGCTACAATGAGCAGTTCTTC,CASGSLSYNEQFF
NA,TRBJ1-2,TRBV2,NA,TGTGCCAGCAGTGAGTCAGGGGTTGGTGGCTACACCTTC,CASSESGVGGYTF
NA,TRBJ2-7,TRBV28,NA,TGTGCCACCTCGGGACTTTCCTACTACGAGCAGTACTTC,CATSGLSYYEQYF
NA,TRBJ1-2,TRBV29-1,NA,TGCAGCGTGCCTCGAGGCCTGATGGGTGGCTACACCTTC,CSVPRGLMGGYTF
NA,TRBJ1-5,TRBV19,few,TGTGCCAGTATAGGGGGAGGGCTAGGGACTGATCAGCCCCAGCATTTT,CASIGGGLGTDQPQHF
NA,TRBJ1-1,TRBV9,once,TGTGCCAGCAGCGTGAGGCCACCGGGACAACTAACCACTGAAGCTTTCTTT,CASSVRPPGQLTTEAFF
NA,TRBJ1-2,TRBV7-3,NA,TGTGCCAGCAGCTTAACGGGCAGGCAGGAAGATGGCTACACCTTC,CASSLTGRQEDGYTF
TRBD2,TRBJ2-1,TRBV4-1,few,TGCGCCAGCAGCCAAGCTAGCGGGCCTGCAAGCGAGCAGTTCTTC,CASSQASGPASEQFF